The 20 T cell receptor beta chains reported below all come from one sample, sequenced in a study of cutaneous CD30+ T cell lymphoproliferative disorder and hepatitis E. This table comes from immunoSEQ multiplex PCR, and its TCRdb copy is limited to in-frame clones, with some not included. This repertoire shows about 8,000 clones, approximately 74% found once; its top ten account for about 1.1%. Specimen: blood. These receptors originate from a human donor with a cutaneous T cell lymphoproliferative disorder associated with hepatitis E virus.

This clone appeared a few times. The CDR3 spells CASSWGTVTINYGYTF. The CDR3, as DNA: TGTGCCAGCAGCTGGGGGACAGTGACGATTAACTATGGCTACACCTTC. The chain is built from TRBV5-6 and TRBJ1-2; TRBD1 matches at 7 bases. The CDR3 is made up of 16 amino acids. V was clipped by 3 bases and J by 1 base; unmatched bases: 9. Per germline, CDR1 SGHDT and CDR2 YYEEEE.

V is TRBV4-3 and J is TRBJ1-2, with a possible D match to TRBD1 (6 bases). The germline V and J ends were trimmed by 1 base and 8 bases, with 20 bases remaining between them. This CDR3 has 16 residues. Looked up from germline, CDR1 is LGHNA and CDR2 is YSLEER. In DNA form, the CDR3 reads TGCGCCAGCAGCCAAGCACCTCAAGGGGGGTCAATAGGCTACACCTTC. Amino acid sequence: CASSQAPQGGSIGYTF.

This chain joins TRBV9 and TRBJ2-3, with a weak D call TRBD2 (5 bases). The V gene's germline CDR1 is SGDLS and CDR2 YYNGEE. V lost 0 bases and J lost 8, with 16 bases in between. The CDR3 is 15 residues long. The CDR3 loop reads CASSVDYTGSGTQYF. CDR3 DNA: TGTGCCAGCAGCGTAGACTACACGGGGAGCGGTACGCAGTATTTT.

The chain employs TRBV10-2 and TRBJ2-1; 10 bases fit TRBD1. The length of the CDR3 is 13 residues. CDR1 and CDR2 from the germline V gene are WSHSY and SAAADI. Losses at the gene ends were 9 bases for V and 9 bases for J; bases not matched to a gene: 8. This CDR3 reads CASWDRGSGEQFF. CDR3 bases: TGCGCCAGTTGGGACAGGGGATCGGGTGAGCAGTTCTTC.

The V gene is TRBV11-3, the J gene TRBJ2-5, with no clear D. With 2 bases removed from V and 5 bases from J, the gap between germline ends came to 12 bases. Germline V gene sequence: CDR1 SGHNT, CDR2 YENEEA. The CDR3 is made up of 14 amino acids. The CDR3 bases are TGTGCCAGCAGCTTAAACGGGTGGAAGGAGACCCAGTACTTC. It codes for CASSLNGWKETQYF.

This clone has a handful of counts. This rearrangement joins TRBV11-3 to TRBJ1-2, with D perhaps matching TRBD1 (5 bases). In germline, CDR1 is SGHNT, CDR2 YENEEA. The CDR3 has 11 amino acids. V dropped 2 bases and J dropped 8 bases, with 6 bases sitting between them. The CDR3 loop reads CASSLQGGYTF. The CDR3, as DNA: TGTGCCAGCAGCTTACAGGGAGGCTACACCTTC.

The chain carries TRBV2 and TRBJ2-3, with 9 positions matching TRBD2. The CDR3 has 13 residues. Germline V CDR1 and CDR2: SNHLY, FYNNEI. V lost 10 bases to trimming and J lost 2 bases; unmatched junction nucleotides: 4. CDR3 in DNA: TGTGCCATCGCGGGGGGGCCCACAGATACGCAGTATTTT. Translation: CAIAGGPTDTQYF.

The rearrangement uses TRBV27 and TRBJ2-1; D gene uncertain. The CDR3 length is 13 residues. Germline V gene lookup returns CDR1 MNHEY and CDR2 SMNVEV (reference sequence). V lost 7 bases to trimming and J lost 7 bases, with 14 bases between them. The chain's CDR3 is CASTHGTPNEQFF. The CDR3, as DNA: TGTGCCAGCACGCACGGAACGCCTAATGAGCAGTTCTTC.

This clone is a singleton in its sample. The chain combines TRBV29-1 with TRBJ2-7, with 9 nucleotides matching TRBD2. The CDR3 is 13 amino acids. V lost 5 bases and J lost 5; bases outside the gene matches: 7. Germline V lookup: CDR1 SQVTM, CDR2 ANQGSEA. DNA of the CDR3: TGCAGCGTTTTAGCGGGAGTTGCGGACGAGCAGTACTTC. Amino acids: CSVLAGVADEQYF.

The genes are TRBV27 and TRBJ2-1, with no clear D. In germline, CDR1 is MNHEY, CDR2 SMNVEV (reference sequence). V was trimmed by 0 bases and J by 0 bases, leaving 9 bases between them. This CDR3 has 16 residues. CDR3 residues: CASSLSAESSYNEQFF. The CDR3 DNA follows: TGTGCCAGCAGTTTATCGGCGGAGAGCTCCTACAATGAGCAGTTCTTC.

This chain links TRBV19 with TRBJ2-7, with D possibly TRBD1 on 6 matching bases. The CDR3 extends over 15 amino acids. Trimming took off 6 bases at V and 3 bases at J, with 18 bases between the two ends. Germline V CDR1 and CDR2: LNHDA, SQIVND (reference sequence). CDR3 in DNA: TGTGCCAGTAGCCCTAGACGGACAGAATTCTACGAGCAGTACTTC. It is translated as CASSPRRTEFYEQYF.

This chain connects TRBV6-5 to TRBJ2-1, with a tentative D call TRBD1 (5 bases). Germline values: CDR1 MNHEY, CDR2 SVGAGI. The ends were cut back, 4 bases at V and 8 bases at J, with 12 bases in the middle. This CDR3 region has 13 residues. The DNA for the CDR3 is TGTGCCAGCAGTTCAAACCAGGGTTATGAGCAGTTCTTC. Translating it yields CASSSNQGYEQFF.

The CDR3 protein is CASAQDSTGELFF. In DNA, the CDR3 is TGCGCCAGCGCTCAGGATTCTACCGGGGAGCTGTTTTTT. This sequence joins TRBV10-1 and TRBJ2-2; no clear D. Germline CDR1 WNHNN, CDR2 SYGVQD (reference sequence). V dropped 8 bases and J dropped 5 bases, with 12 bases sitting between them. CDR3 size: 13 residues.

This chain joins TRBV27 and TRBJ1-3, with 8 bases that match TRBD1. The CDR3 covers 16 residues. CDR1 is MNHEY, CDR2 SMNVEV, per germline (reference sequence). Trimming cost V 5 bases and J 3 bases; bases outside gene matches: 9. Written as DNA, the CDR3 is TGTGCCAGCAGTCCTCGTGGACAGGGAATTGGAAACACCATATATTTT. Translating gives CASSPRGQGIGNTIYF.

In nucleotides, the CDR3 is TGTGCCAGCAGTTTAGGAGGGGACTTTCGAAAACTGTTTTTT. It translates to CASSLGGDFRKLFF. The J gene is TRBJ1-4, the V gene TRBV27, with a tentative D call TRBD1 (5 bases). The CDR3 extends over 14 amino acids. V shed 2 bases and J shed 10 bases, with 14 bases lying between them. CDR1 is MNHEY and CDR2 is SMNVEV in the germline V gene (reference sequence).

The chain joins TRBV7-9 to TRBJ2-2; a possible D gene is TRBD1 (6 bases). The V end was cut by 5 bases, the J end by 4 bases, with 14 bases between. The germline V gene has CDR1 SEHNR and CDR2 FQNEAQ (reference sequence). This CDR3 has 15 amino acids. The CDR3 sequence is CASSPTPGVTGELFF. The CDR3, as DNA: TGTGCCAGCAGCCCCACGCCAGGGGTCACCGGGGAGCTGTTTTTT.

The chain is built from TRBV5-6 and TRBJ2-2; D might be TRBD2 (7 bases). The CDR3 has 17 amino acids. Trimming cost V 4 bases and J 6 bases, with 22 bases left between them. Germline CDR1 SGHDT, CDR2 YYEEEE. The CDR3 region is CASSLPTGGQLSGELFF. The DNA for the CDR3 is TGTGCCAGCAGCCTGCCAACGGGGGGCCAGTTGTCCGGGGAGCTGTTTTTT.

The DNA of the CDR3 is TGTGCCAGCAGCCGGAAGGGGCTAGGCACTGAAGCTTTCTTT. It specifies CASSRKGLGTEAFF. The V and J genes are TRBV21-1 and TRBJ1-1; whether TRBD1, the table's D call, matches the DNA was not checked. TRBV21-1 is a known pseudogene. The CDR3 covers 14 residues.

The V gene is TRBV21-1, the J gene TRBJ2-2; the table assigns TRBD2, which was not confirmed against the DNA. TRBV21-1 represents a pseudogene. CDR3 size: 17 residues. CDR3 bases: TGTGCCAGCAGCATGGGGGGGAAGACGCGGCAATCCGGGGAGCTGTTTTTT. Amino acid sequence: CASSMGGKTRQSGELFF.

The chain combines TRBV7-2 with TRBJ2-7, with 8 bases fitting TRBD1. This CDR3 comprises 17 residues. J gave up 3 bases and V 1 base, and 11 bases lay outside the gene matches. Germline CDR1 and CDR2: SGHTA and FQGNSA. The CDR3 spells CASSLDPGQVNLYEQYF. The CDR3 DNA sequence: TGTGCCAGCAGCTTAGACCCGGGACAGGTCAACCTCTACGAGCAGTACTTC.